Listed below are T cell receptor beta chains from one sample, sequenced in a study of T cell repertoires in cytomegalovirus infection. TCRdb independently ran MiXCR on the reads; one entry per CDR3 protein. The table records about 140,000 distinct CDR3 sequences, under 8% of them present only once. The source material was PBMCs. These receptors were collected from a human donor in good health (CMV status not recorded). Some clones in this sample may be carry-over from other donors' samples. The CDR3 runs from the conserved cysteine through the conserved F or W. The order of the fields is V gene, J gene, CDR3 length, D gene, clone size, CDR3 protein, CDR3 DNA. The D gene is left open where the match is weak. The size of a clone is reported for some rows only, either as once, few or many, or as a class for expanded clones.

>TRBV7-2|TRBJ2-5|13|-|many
CASSLIRQETQYF
TGTGCCAGCAGCTTAATAAGGCAAGAGACCCAGTACTTC
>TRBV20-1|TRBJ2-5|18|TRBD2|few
CSAARWGLAGARMGTQYF
TGCAGTGCTGCCCGGTGGGGACTAGCGGGGGCTCGGATGGGGACCCAGTACTTC
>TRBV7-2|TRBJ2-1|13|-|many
CASSPPPYNEQFF
TGTGCCAGCAGCCCACCCCCTTACAATGAGCAGTTCTTC
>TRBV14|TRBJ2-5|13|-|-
CASSGSGEETQYF
TGTGCCAGCAGCGGGAGCGGAGAAGAGACCCAGTACTTC
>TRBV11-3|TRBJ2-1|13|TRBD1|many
CASSDRGSNEQFF
TGTGCCAGCTCTGACAGGGGGTCTAATGAGCAGTTCTTC
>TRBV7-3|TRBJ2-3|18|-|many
CASSNHKEGAWGSDTQYF
TGTGCCAGCAGCAACCATAAGGAGGGGGCCTGGGGGTCGGATACGCAGTATTTT
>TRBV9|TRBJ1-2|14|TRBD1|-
CASSGQGQGKGYTF
TGTGCCAGCAGCGGCCAGGGACAGGGGAAAGGCTACACCTTC
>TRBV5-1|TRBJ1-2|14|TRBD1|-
CASSLEQGRSGYTF
TGCGCCAGCAGCCTGGAACAGGGGCGTAGCGGCTACACCTTC
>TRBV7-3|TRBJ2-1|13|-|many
CASGVSRAAEQFF
TGTGCCAGCGGGGTCTCCAGAGCGGCTGAGCAGTTCTTC
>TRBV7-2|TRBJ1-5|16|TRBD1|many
CASSAYRGIGNQPQHF
TGTGCCAGCAGCGCGTACAGGGGAATAGGCAATCAGCCCCAGCATTTT
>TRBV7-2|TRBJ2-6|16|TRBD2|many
CASSLGGGAGANVLTF
TGTGCCAGCAGCTTAGGCGGGGGGGCTGGGGCCAACGTCCTGACTTTC
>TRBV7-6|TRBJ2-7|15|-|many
CASSFTGSLRDEQYF
TGTGCCAGCAGCTTCACAGGCTCTTTACGGGACGAGCAGTACTTC
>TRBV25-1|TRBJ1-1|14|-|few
CASSAGQTNTEAFF
TGTGCCAGCAGTGCTGGACAGACGAACACTGAAGCTTTCTTT
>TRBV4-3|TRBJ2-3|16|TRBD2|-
CASSQDPAGGIDTQYF
TGCGCCAGCAGCCAAGATCCAGCGGGGGGAATAGATACGCAGTATTTT
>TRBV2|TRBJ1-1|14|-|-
CASTPVRLNTEAFF
TGTGCCAGCACCCCGGTCCGGCTGAACACTGAAGCTTTCTTT
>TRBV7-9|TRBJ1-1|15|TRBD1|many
CASSTGTGFNTEAFF
TGTGCCAGCAGCACAGGGACAGGTTTTAACACTGAAGCTTTCTTT
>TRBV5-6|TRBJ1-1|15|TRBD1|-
CASNPSDRSTSRAFF
TGTGCCAGCAACCCCTCGGACAGGTCTACAAGTAGAGCTTTCTTT
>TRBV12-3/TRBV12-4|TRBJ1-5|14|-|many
CASSSDSPNQPQHF
TGTGCCAGCAGTTCGGACAGCCCGAATCAGCCCCAGCATTTT
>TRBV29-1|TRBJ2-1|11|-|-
CSVRATVPQFF
TGCAGCGTTAGGGCCACAGTACCGCAGTTCTTC
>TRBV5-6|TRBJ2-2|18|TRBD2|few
CASSPSPGLASYTGELFF
TGTGCCAGCAGCCCATCTCCGGGACTAGCGTCGTACACCGGGGAGCTGTTTTTT
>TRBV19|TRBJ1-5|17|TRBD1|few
CASSIHGDRESNQPQHF
TGTGCCAGTAGTATACACGGGGACAGGGAGAGCAATCAGCCCCAGCATTTT
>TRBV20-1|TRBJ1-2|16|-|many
CSARVLGQRQNYGYTF
TGCAGTGCTAGAGTGTTAGGACAGCGACAGAACTATGGCTACACCTTC
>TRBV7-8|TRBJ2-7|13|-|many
CASSLRMGYEQYF
TGTGCCAGCAGCCTTAGGATGGGTTACGAGCAGTACTTC
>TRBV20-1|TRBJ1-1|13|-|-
CSAIPPRNTEAFF
TGCAGTGCCATACCACCCCGGAACACTGAAGCTTTCTTT
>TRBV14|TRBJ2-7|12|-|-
CASSQHLNEQYF
TGTGCCAGCAGCCAACATTTGAACGAGCAGTACTTC
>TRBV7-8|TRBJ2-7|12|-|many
CASSPGDPQRYF
TGTGCCAGCAGCCCCGGGGACCCGCAGAGGTACTTC
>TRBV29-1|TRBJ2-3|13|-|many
CSVRVRPTDTQYF
TGCAGCGTTCGAGTACGCCCAACAGATACGCAGTATTTT
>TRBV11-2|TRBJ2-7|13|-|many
CASSLDRDYEQYF
TGTGCCAGCAGCTTAGACAGGGACTACGAGCAGTACTTC
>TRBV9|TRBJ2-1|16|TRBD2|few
CASSVGGLAGNNEQFF
TGTGCCAGCAGCGTAGGGGGACTAGCCGGGAACAATGAGCAGTTCTTC
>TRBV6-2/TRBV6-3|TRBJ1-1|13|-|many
CASSYSGGTEAFF
TGTGCCAGCAGTTACTCAGGTGGCACTGAAGCTTTCTTT
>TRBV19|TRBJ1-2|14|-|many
CASTIRGNNYGYTF
TGTGCCAGTACCATCAGGGGTAATAACTATGGCTACACCTTC
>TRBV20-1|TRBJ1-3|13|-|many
CSARRGSGNTIYF
TGCAGTGCTAGGAGGGGCTCTGGAAACACCATATATTTT
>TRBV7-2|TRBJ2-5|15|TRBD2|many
CASSSQTGLGETQYF
TGTGCCAGCAGCTCCCAGACCGGACTAGGGGAGACCCAGTACTTC
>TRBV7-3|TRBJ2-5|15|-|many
CASSPGGGRQETQYF
TGTGCCAGCAGCCCTGGCGGCGGGCGGCAAGAGACCCAGTACTTC
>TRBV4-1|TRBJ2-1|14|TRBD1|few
CASTRDRSYNEQFF
TGTGCCAGCACCCGGGACAGATCCTACAATGAGCAGTTCTTC
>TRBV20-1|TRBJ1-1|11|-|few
CSAPHGPEAFF
TGCAGTGCCCCTCACGGCCCTGAAGCTTTCTTT
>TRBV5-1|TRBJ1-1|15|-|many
CASSSDRYRYTEAFF
TGCGCCAGCAGCTCAGACAGGTATCGCTACACTGAAGCTTTCTTT
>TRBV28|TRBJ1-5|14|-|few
CASKNKKFQTPQHF
TGTGCCAGCAAGAACAAAAAATTCCAAACGCCCCAGCATTTT
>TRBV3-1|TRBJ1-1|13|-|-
CASSIQGNTEAFF
TGTGCCAGCAGCATCCAGGGGAACACTGAAGCTTTCTTT
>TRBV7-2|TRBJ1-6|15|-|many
CASSPETGYNSPLHF
TGTGCCAGCAGCCCGGAGACAGGATATAATTCACCCCTCCACTTT
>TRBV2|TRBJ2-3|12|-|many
CASDDPNLGRLF
TGTGCCAGCGACGACCCGAATCTGGGACGATTATTT
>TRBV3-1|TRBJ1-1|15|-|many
CASSPSPTGLTEAFF
TGTGCCAGCAGCCCTTCACCCACGGGGCTGACTGAAGCTTTCTTT
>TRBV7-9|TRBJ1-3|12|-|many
CASSFDGNTIYF
TGTGCCAGCAGCTTTGACGGAAACACCATATATTTT
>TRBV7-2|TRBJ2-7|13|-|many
CASSFSWSIEQYF
TGTGCCAGCAGCTTCTCGTGGAGTATCGAGCAGTACTTC
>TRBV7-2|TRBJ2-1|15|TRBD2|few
CASSYRGRGGGEQFF
TGTGCCAGCAGCTACCGGGGGCGGGGGGGGGGTGAGCAGTTCTTC
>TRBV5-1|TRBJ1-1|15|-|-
CASHPRAGSDTEAFF
TGCGCCTCCCACCCCCGCGCCGGGTCTGACACTGAAGCTTTCTTT
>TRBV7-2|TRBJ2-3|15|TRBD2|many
CASSLSGTSGPMQYF
TGTGCCAGCAGCCTCTCCGGGACTAGCGGTCCAATGCAGTATTTT
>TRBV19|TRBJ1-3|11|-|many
CASSAFGAVYF
TGTGCCAGTAGTGCATTCGGGGCCGTCTATTTT
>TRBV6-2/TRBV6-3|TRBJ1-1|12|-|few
CASNRRDSEAFF
TGTGCCAGCAATCGCCGGGACTCTGAAGCTTTCTTT
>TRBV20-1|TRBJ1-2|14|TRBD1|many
CSARGTGGLNGYTF
TGCAGTGCTAGAGGAACAGGGGGCCTTAATGGCTACACCTTC
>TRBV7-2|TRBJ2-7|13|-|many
CASSLDSSYEQYF
TGTGCCAGCAGCTTGGACAGCTCCTACGAGCAGTACTTC
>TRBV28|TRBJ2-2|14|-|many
CASSGYPNTGELFF
TGTGCCAGCAGCGGCTACCCGAACACCGGGGAGCTGTTTTTT
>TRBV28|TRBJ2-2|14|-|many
CAIPRGGNTGELFF
TGTGCCATCCCGAGGGGGGGCAACACCGGGGAGCTGTTTTTT
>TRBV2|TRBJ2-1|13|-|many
CASRGNARGEQFF
TGTGCCAGCAGGGGGAATGCTAGGGGTGAGCAGTTCTTC